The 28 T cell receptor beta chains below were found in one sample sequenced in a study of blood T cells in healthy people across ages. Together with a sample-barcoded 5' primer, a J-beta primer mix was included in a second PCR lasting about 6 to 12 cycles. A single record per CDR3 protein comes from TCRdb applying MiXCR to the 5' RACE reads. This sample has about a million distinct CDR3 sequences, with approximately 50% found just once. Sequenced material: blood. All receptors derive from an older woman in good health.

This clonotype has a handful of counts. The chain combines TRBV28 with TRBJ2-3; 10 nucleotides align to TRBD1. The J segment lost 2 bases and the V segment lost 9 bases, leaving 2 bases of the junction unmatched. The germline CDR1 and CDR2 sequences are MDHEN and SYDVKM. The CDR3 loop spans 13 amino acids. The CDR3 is CASGQGVTDTQYF. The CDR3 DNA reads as TGTGCCAGTGGACAGGGGGTCACAGATACGCAGTATTTT. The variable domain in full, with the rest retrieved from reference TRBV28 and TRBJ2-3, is DVKVTQSSRYLVKRTGEKVFLECVQDMDHENMFWYRQDPGLGLRLIYFSYDVKMKEKGDIPEGYSVSREKKERFSLILESASTNQTSMYLCASGQGVTDTQYFGPGTRLTVL.

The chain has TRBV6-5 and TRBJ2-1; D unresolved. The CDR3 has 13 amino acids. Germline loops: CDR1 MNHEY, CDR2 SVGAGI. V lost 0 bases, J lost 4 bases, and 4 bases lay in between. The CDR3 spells CASSYSGYNEQFF. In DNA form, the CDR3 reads TGTGCCAGCAGTTACTCTGGTTACAATGAGCAGTTCTTC.

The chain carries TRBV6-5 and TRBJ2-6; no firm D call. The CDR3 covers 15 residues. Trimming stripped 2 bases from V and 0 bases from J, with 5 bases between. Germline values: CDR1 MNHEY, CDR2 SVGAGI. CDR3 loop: CASSYGASGANVLTF. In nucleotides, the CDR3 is TGTGCCAGCAGTTACGGCGCCTCTGGGGCCAACGTCCTGACTTTC.

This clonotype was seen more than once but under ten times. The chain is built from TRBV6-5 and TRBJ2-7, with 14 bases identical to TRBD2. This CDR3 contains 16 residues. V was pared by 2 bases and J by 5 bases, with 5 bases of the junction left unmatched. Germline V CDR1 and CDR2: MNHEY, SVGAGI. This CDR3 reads CASSYRGTSGSNEQYF. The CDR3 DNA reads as TGTGCCAGCAGTTACAGGGGGACTAGCGGGAGCAACGAGCAGTACTTC.

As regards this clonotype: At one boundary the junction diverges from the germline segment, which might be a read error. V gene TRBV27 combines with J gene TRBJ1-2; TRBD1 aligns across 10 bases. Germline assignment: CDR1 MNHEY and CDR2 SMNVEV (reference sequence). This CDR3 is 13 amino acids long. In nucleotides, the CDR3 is TGTGCCAGCTCGGGACAGGGGTTCTATGGCTGCACCTTC. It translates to CASSGQGFYGCTF.

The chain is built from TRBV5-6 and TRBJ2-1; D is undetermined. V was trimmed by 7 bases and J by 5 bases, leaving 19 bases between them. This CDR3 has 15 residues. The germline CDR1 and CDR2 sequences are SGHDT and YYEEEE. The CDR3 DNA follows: TGTGCCAGCGGGCCGATATCGGGCGGCAACAATGAGCAGTTCTTC. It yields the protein CASGPISGGNNEQFF.

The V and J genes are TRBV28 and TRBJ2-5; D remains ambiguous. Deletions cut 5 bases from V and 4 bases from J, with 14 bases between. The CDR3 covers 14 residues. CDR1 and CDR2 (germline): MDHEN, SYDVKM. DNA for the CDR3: TGTGCCAGCAGTACTTTTGGCGTGAGAGAGACCCAGTACTTC. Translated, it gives CASSTFGVRETQYF.

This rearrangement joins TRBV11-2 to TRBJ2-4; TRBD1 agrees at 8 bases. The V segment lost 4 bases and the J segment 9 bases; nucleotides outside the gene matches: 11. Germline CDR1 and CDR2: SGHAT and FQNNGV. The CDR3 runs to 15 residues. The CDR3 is CASSSGPDRAVIQYF. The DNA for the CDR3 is TGTGCCAGCAGCTCTGGACCGGACAGGGCTGTCATTCAGTACTTC.

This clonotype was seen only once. For the CDR3, the DNA is TGTGCCAGCTCACCAGGGCAGAGAATTACTTATGGCTACACCTTC. Its protein is CASSPGQRITYGYTF. This chain uses TRBV18 with TRBJ1-2; no clear D gene. Deletions cut 2 bases from V and 5 bases from J, with 15 bases between. Germline values: CDR1 KGHSH, CDR2 LQKENI. The CDR3 has 15 amino acids.

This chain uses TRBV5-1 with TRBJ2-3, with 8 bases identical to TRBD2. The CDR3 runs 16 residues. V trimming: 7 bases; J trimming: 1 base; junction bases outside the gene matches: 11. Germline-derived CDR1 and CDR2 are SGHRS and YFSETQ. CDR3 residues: CASADLAGGGTDTQYF. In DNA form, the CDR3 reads TGCGCCAGCGCTGACTTGGCGGGAGGTGGCACAGATACGCAGTATTTT.

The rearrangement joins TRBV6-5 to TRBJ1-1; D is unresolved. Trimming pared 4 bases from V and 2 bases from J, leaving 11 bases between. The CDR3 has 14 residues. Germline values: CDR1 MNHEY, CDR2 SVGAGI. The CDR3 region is CASSSRRTNTEAFF. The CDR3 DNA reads TGTGCCAGCAGTTCCCGACGGACCAACACTGAAGCTTTCTTT.

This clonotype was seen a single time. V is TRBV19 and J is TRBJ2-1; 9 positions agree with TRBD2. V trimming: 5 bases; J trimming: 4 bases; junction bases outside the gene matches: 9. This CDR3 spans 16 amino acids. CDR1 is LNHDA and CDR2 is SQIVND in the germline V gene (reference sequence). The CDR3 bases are TGTGCCAGTAGTCCCGGTAGTAGCGGGGGATACAATGAGCAGTTCTTC. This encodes CASSPGSSGGYNEQFF.

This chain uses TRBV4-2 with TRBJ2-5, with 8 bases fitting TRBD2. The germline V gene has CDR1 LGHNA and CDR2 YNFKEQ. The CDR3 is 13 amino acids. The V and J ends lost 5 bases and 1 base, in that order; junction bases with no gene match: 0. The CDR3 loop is CASSTSGQETQYF. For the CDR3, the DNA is TGTGCCAGCAGCACTAGCGGCCAAGAGACCCAGTACTTC.

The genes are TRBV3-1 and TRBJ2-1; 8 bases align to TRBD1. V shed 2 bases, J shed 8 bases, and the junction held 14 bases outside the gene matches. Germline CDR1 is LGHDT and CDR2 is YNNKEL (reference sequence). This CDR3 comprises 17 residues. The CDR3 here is CASSQRGRYDRGHEQFF. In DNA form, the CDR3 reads TGTGCCAGCAGCCAAAGAGGAAGATACGACAGGGGCCATGAGCAGTTCTTC.

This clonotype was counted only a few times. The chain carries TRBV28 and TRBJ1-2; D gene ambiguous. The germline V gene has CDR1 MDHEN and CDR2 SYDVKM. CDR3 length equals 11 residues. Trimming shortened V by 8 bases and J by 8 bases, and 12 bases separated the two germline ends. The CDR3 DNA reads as TGTGCCAGCCTCGGGCTCCGGGGCTACACCTTC. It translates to CASLGLRGYTF.

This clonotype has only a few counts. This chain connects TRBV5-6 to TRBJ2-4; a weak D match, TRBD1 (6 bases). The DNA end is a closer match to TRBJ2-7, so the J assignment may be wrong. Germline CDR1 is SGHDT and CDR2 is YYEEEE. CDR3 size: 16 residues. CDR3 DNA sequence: TGTGCCAGCAGCTTGGTAGGACAGACGTTGTACGGCGAGCAGTACTTC. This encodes CASSLVGQTLYGEQYF.

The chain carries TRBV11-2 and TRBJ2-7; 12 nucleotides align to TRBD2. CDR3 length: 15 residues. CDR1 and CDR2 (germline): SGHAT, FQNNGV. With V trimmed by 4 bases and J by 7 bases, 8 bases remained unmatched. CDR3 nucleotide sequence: TGTGCCAGCAGCTATCTAGCGGGAGGGCCTCGGGAGCAGTACTTC. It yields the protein CASSYLAGGPREQYF. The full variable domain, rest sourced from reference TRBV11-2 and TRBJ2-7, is EAGVAQSPRYKIIEKRQSVAFWCNPISGHATLYWYQQILGQGPKLLIQFQNNGVVDDSQLPKDRFSAERLKGVDSTLKIQPAKLEDSAVYLCASSYLAGGPREQYFGPGTRLTVT.

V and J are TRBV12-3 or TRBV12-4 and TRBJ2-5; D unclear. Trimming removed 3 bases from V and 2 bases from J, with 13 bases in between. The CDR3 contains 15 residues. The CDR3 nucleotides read TGTGCCAGCAGTTTTCCTAGAGAACCACAAGAGACCCAGTACTTC. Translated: CASSFPREPQETQYF.

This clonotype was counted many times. The CDR3 here is CASSNFYEQYF. CDR3 coding DNA: TGTGCCAGCAGCAACTTCTACGAGCAGTACTTC. The rearrangement joins TRBV28 to TRBJ2-7; D call uncertain. The germline V gene encodes CDR1 MDHEN and CDR2 SYDVKM. V lost 6 bases and J 3 bases, leaving 6 bases between the germline ends. This CDR3 is built from 11 residues.

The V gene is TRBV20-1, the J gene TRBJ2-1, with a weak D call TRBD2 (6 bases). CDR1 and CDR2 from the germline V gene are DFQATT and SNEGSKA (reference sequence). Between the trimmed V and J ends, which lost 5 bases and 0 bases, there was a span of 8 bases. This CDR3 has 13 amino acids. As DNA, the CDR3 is TGCAGTGCTGGACTACTCTCCTACAATGAGCAGTTCTTC. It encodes CSAGLLSYNEQFF.

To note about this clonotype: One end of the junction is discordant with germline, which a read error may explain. The CDR3 bases are TGTGCCAGCAGTTTACGGACAGGGAAGGACACTGGGGAGCTGTTTTTT. It yields the protein CASSLRTGKDTGELFF. This chain links TRBV27 with TRBJ2-2; 8 positions match TRBD1. CDR1 and CDR2 from the germline V gene are MNHEY and SMNVEV (reference sequence). The CDR3 loop spans 16 amino acids.

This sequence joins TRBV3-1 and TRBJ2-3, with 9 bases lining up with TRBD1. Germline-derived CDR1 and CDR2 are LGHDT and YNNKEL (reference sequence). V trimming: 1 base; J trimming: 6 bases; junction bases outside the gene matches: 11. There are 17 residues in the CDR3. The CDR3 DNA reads TGTGCCAGCAGCCAAGGTGATTGGGACAGGGTTTTTGATACGCAGTATTTT. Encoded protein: CASSQGDWDRVFDTQYF.

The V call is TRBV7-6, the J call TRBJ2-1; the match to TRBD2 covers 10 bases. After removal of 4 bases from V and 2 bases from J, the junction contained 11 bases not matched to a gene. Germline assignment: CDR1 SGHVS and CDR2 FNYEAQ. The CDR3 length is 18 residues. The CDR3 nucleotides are TGTGCCAGCAGCTCACCTCTCAGACTAGCGGGCCCCTACAATGAGCAGTTCTTC. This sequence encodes CASSSPLRLAGPYNEQFF.

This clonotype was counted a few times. This chain's CDR3 is CASSQIYRGPKNIQYF. CDR3 DNA sequence: TGCGCCAGCAGCCAAATATACAGGGGGCCCAAAAACATTCAGTACTTC. The chain employs TRBV4-1 and TRBJ2-4, with TRBD1 matching 9 bases. V shed 2 bases, J shed 2 bases, and the junction held 4 bases outside the gene matches. Germline V lookup: CDR1 MGHRA, CDR2 YSYEKL. The CDR3 is 16 residues long.

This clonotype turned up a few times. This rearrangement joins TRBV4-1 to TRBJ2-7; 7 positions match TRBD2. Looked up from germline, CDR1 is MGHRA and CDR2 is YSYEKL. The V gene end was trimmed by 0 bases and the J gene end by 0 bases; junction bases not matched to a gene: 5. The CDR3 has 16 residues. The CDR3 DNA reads TGCGCCAGCAGCCAAGACCCCGGGACTAACTCCTACGAGCAGTACTTC. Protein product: CASSQDPGTNSYEQYF.

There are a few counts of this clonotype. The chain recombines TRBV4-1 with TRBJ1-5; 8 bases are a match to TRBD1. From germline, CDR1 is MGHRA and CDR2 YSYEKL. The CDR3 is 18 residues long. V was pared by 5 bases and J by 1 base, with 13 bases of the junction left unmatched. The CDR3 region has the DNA TGCGCCAGCAGCTCTCCAGGGGGCCCCTATGAGAGCAATCAGCCCCAGCATTTT. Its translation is CASSSPGGPYESNQPQHF.

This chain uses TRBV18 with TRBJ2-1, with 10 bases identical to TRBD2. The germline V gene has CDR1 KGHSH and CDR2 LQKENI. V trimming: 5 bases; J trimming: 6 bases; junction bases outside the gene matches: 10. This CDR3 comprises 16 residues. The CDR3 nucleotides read TGTGCCAGCTCATCTCTAGCGGGAGTCGACTCCAATGAGCAGTTCTTC. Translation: CASSSLAGVDSNEQFF.

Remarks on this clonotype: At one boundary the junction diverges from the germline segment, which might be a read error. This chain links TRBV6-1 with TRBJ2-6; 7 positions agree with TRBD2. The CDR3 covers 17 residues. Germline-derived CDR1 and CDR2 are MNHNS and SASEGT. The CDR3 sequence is CASSPREARSGANVPTF. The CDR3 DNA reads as TGTGCCAGCAGTCCCCGGGAGGCCCGCTCTGGGGCCAACGTCCCGACTTTC.